The present T cell receptor (beta chain) was sequenced within a study of tumor and adjacent non-tumor tissue in lung cancer. Germline CDR1 reads SQVTM; CDR2 reads ANQGSEA. This CDR3 has 11 amino acids. RNA was extracted from bulk tissue without any cell sorting. This non-tumor lung sample came from over 3 cm beyond the tumor edge. Chemotherapy-naive patients with new lung cancer underwent thoracic surgery in China, August–late 2014. Three rounds of nested PCR, following a modified ARM-PCR protocol, produced the TCRbeta library. TCRdb passed the multiplex PCR reads through MiXCR, listing each CDR3 protein once. The sample contains 90,000 to 100,000 distinct CDR3 sequences, roughly 80% of which appear only once. This clonotype was counted once. One end of the junction varies from germline; a read error may be responsible.

The sequencing sample was made of distant non-tumor lung tissue. The chain is built from TRBV29-1 and TRBJ2-5; a possible D gene is TRBD1 (6 bases). The sequence derives from a man in his 60s with small cell lung cancer. CDR3 in amino acids: CSHGCQGTQYF. In DNA form, the CDR3 reads TGCAGCCACGGATGTCAGGGGACCCAGTATTTC.